This T cell receptor (beta chain) was sequenced for a study of blood T cell repertoires in COVID-19. The overall study: Researchers got acute and convalescent COVID-19 samples from the United States, Italy and Spain.

Using immunoSEQ multiplex PCR, the repertoire was profiled, and TCRdb retains in-frame clones only, with some absent. The sample comprises about 360,000 clones, about 87% of which are singletons, and 1.5% to 2.5% rests with the top ten. Allocation to cohorts depended on clinical history reported by the participants. The origin of this receptor is a man aged 35 to 55 in a cohort exposed to, infected with or recovered from COVID-19 (not recorded which). Source material: PBMCs or T cells enriched from blood (not recorded which).

CDR3 coding DNA: TGTGCCAGCAGCCCTGGGAGCAACTATGGCTACACCTTC. Encoded protein: CASSPGSNYGYTF. This chain uses TRBV5-4 with TRBJ1-2; no clear D gene. This CDR3 contains 13 residues. Germline V gene data show CDR1 as SGHNT and CDR2 as YYREEE (reference sequence). V was trimmed by 4 bases and J by 2 bases, leaving 9 bases between them. The whole variable domain, filled in from reference TRBV5-4 and TRBJ1-2, reads ETGVTQSPTHLIKTRGQQVTLRCSSQSGHNTVSWYQQALGQGPQFIFQYYREEENGRGNFPPRFSGLQFPNYSSELNVNALELDDSALYLCASSPGSNYGYTFGSGTRLTVV.